This TCR beta chain was identified during a study of post-analysis software for immune sequencing data. Broader study findings: Elevated frequency relative to controls characterized four to six TRBV segments in patients, TRBV5-6, TRBV5-1 and TRBV20-1 among them.

Unique-molecular-identifier-tagged TCR beta cDNA libraries were used. Some 500,000 cDNA molecules were recovered from an input of roughly 0.85 to 10 million T cells. TCRdb re-called the PCR reads through MiXCR, storing one row per CDR3 protein. The sample yields 170,000 or so distinct CDR3 sequences, approximately 28% seen once. CDR1 and CDR2 (germline): MGHRA, YSYEKL. The CDR3 length is 12 residues. Details on this clonotype: No antigen is known for it. This sequence may be a read error, since a much larger clone differs from it by one base.

The chain is built from TRBV4-1 and TRBJ2-5; TRBD2 might be the D (5 bases). This receptor was obtained from a girl aged 10 to 17 with multiple sclerosis. The sequenced material came from blood. CDR3 bases: TGCACCAGCAGCCAGACGGCGGGGACCCAGTACTTC. This translates into CTSSQTAGTQYF.